Below, 17 T cell receptor beta chains from the same sample are listed, as sequenced in a study of blood T cell repertoires in COVID-19. Assay: immunoSEQ multiplex PCR; the TCRdb copy retains only in-frame clones and omits some. This table holds some 180,000 clones, 80% to 90% found once. Sequencing input: peripheral blood. All receptors come from a human donor in a cohort sampled during active COVID-19.

Comment on this clone: The same CDR3 arises from other DNA sequences in this sample as well. The gene calls are TRBV5-1 and TRBJ2-1, with TRBD1 matching over 10 bases. The trim removed 1 base at V and 4 bases at J, leaving 2 bases unmatched. This CDR3 has 15 amino acids. Germline V gene lookup returns CDR1 SGHRS and CDR2 YFSETQ. CDR3 loop: CASSLPGQGYNEQFF. CDR3 in DNA: TGCGCCAGCAGCTTGCCGGGACAGGGGTACAATGAGCAGTTCTTC. The full variable domain, rest sourced from reference TRBV5-1 and TRBJ2-1, is KAGVTQTPRYLIKTRGQQVTLSCSPISGHRSVSWYQQTPGQGLQFLFEYFSETQRNKGNFPGRFSGRQFSNSRSEMNVSTLELGDSALYLCASSLPGQGYNEQFFGPGTRLTVL.

The V gene is TRBV28, the J gene TRBJ2-1; 8 bases agree with TRBD2. Germline lookup yields CDR1 MDHEN and CDR2 SYDVKM. V dropped 4 bases and J dropped 5; count of bases not matched to a gene: 7. This CDR3 has 15 residues. The CDR3 sequence: CASSSREGRNNEQFF. The CDR3 nucleotides are TGTGCCAGCAGTTCTCGGGAGGGCCGGAACAATGAGCAGTTCTTC. The full variable domain, completed using reference TRBV28 and TRBJ2-1, is DVKVTQSSRYLVKRTGEKVFLECVQDMDHENMFWYRQDPGLGLRLIYFSYDVKMKEKGDIPEGYSVSREKKERFSLILESASTNQTSMYLCASSSREGRNNEQFFGPGTRLTVL.

This chain links TRBV5-1 with TRBJ2-5; 13 positions match TRBD2. The CDR3 runs 17 residues. Germline-derived CDR1 and CDR2 are SGHRS and YFSETQ. The V gene end was trimmed by 4 bases and the J gene end by 1 base; junction bases not matched to a gene: 7. CDR3 residues: CASSKPGLAGPQETQYF. The CDR3 DNA reads TGCGCCAGCAGCAAGCCGGGACTAGCGGGACCCCAAGAGACCCAGTACTTC.

The chain uses TRBV28 and TRBJ1-6; D might be TRBD1 (5 bases). From germline, CDR1 is MDHEN and CDR2 SYDVKM. Deletions cut 0 bases from V and 1 base from J, with 10 bases between. The CDR3 covers 17 residues. The CDR3 region is CASSLWLEGSYNSPLHF. CDR3 coding DNA: TGTGCCAGCAGTTTATGGTTGGAGGGGTCCTATAATTCACCCCTCCACTTT.

This chain links TRBV7-9 with TRBJ2-5; perhaps TRBD1 as D (5 bases). There are 13 residues in the CDR3. Germline V CDR1 and CDR2: SEHNR, FQNEAQ (reference sequence). Trimming took off 11 bases at V and 5 bases at J, with 18 bases between the two ends. The CDR3 here is CAGQGNLLETQYF. The CDR3 coding sequence is TGTGCCGGTCAGGGAAACCTTTTGGAGACCCAGTACTTC.

This chain connects TRBV5-4 to TRBJ2-6, with D perhaps matching TRBD2 (5 bases). Germline V CDR1 and CDR2: SGHNT, YYREEE (reference sequence). Between the trimmed V and J ends, which lost 7 bases and 2 bases, there was a span of 16 bases. The CDR3 is 16 amino acids. For the CDR3, the DNA is TGTGCCAGCGGCCCCCGGGAAGGGACTGGGGCCAACGTCCTGACTTTC. Its protein is CASGPREGTGANVLTF.

This chain links TRBV5-4 with TRBJ2-5; D is unresolved. Germline assignment: CDR1 SGHNT and CDR2 YYREEE (reference sequence). This CDR3 is built from 14 residues. V was shortened by 0 bases and J by 2 bases, with 8 bases between the two germline ends. Written as DNA, the CDR3 is TGTGCCAGCAGCTTGGGGCTACTACAAGAGACCCAGTACTTC. It yields the protein CASSLGLLQETQYF.

The V gene is TRBV7-2, the J gene TRBJ2-7; 7 positions agree with TRBD1. Germline assignment: CDR1 SGHTA and CDR2 FQGNSA. Trimming removed 2 bases from V and 5 bases from J; junction bases left unmatched: 21. CDR3 size: 19 residues. For the CDR3, the DNA is TGTGCCAGCAGCTTAATACCACCCGCGACAGGGCCGAGCCTGCACGAGCAGTACTTC. Amino acids: CASSLIPPATGPSLHEQYF.

The chain carries TRBV2 and TRBJ2-1; 8 bases map to TRBD2. V was pared by 4 bases and J by 8 bases, with 7 bases of the junction left unmatched. This CDR3 region has 14 residues. Germline V gene sequence: CDR1 SNHLY, CDR2 FYNNEI. The chain's CDR3 is CASSGTSNRDEQFF. CDR3 in DNA: TGTGCCAGCAGTGGGACTAGCAATAGAGATGAGCAGTTCTTC.

This CDR3 reads CASSSLVGLAGHRPYEQYF. CDR3 nucleotides: TGTGCCAGCAGCTCGTTAGTAGGACTAGCGGGACACAGACCCTACGAGCAGTACTTC. This rearrangement joins TRBV7-8 to TRBJ2-7, with TRBD2 matching over 12 bases. The CDR3 covers 19 residues. Germline lookup yields CDR1 SGHVS and CDR2 FQNEAQ. V lost 4 bases to trimming and J lost 2 bases; unmatched junction nucleotides: 15.

The chain uses TRBV5-1 and TRBJ2-3, with 9 bases matching TRBD1. The V gene's germline CDR1 is SGHRS and CDR2 YFSETQ. With V trimmed by 4 bases and J by 5 bases, 11 bases remained unmatched. The CDR3 has 16 residues. The CDR3: CASSDTGTGLEDTQYF. CDR3 bases: TGCGCCAGCAGCGACACCGGGACAGGGTTGGAAGATACGCAGTATTTT.

Written as DNA, the CDR3 is TGTGCCATCGGGGCCGGACAGAGTACGGAAAAACTGTTTTTT. It encodes CAIGAGQSTEKLFF. V gene TRBV10-3 combines with J gene TRBJ1-4; TRBD1 might be the D (6 bases). Per germline, CDR1 ENHRY and CDR2 SYGVKD. Between the trimmed V and J ends, which lost 8 bases and 8 bases, there was a span of 18 bases. The CDR3 is 14 amino acids.

The chain carries TRBV4-1 and TRBJ2-7; 13 bases match TRBD2. Germline V lookup: CDR1 MGHRA, CDR2 YSYEKL. The CDR3 totals 15 residues. Trimming removed 4 bases from V and 3 bases from J; junction bases left unmatched: 3. Here the CDR3 DNA reads TGCGCCAGCAGCCCCGGGACTAGCGGGAACTACGAGCAGTACTTC. Amino acid sequence: CASSPGTSGNYEQYF.

This chain links TRBV11-2 with TRBJ2-1; TRBD1 is a possible D gene (5 bases). The CDR3 runs 14 residues. Trimming removed 6 bases from V and 4 bases from J, with 13 bases in between. Germline lookup yields CDR1 SGHAT and CDR2 FQNNGV. The CDR3 here is CASSQVQGYNEQFF. CDR3 nucleotide sequence: TGTGCCAGCAGTCAAGTCCAGGGTTACAATGAGCAGTTCTTC.

The V gene is TRBV6-2 or TRBV6-3, the J gene TRBJ2-3; 7 bases agree with TRBD1. Germline CDR1 is MNHEY and CDR2 is SVGEGT. The J segment lost 2 bases and the V segment lost 0 bases, leaving 14 bases of the junction unmatched. CDR3 length: 19 residues. CDR3 sequence (DNA): TGTGCCAGCAGTTACTCCAATAGACCCGGGACAGACTACACAGATACGCAGTATTTT. This gives the protein CASSYSNRPGTDYTDTQYF.

The gene calls are TRBV5-1 and TRBJ2-7; D gene ambiguous. Looked up from germline, CDR1 is SGHRS and CDR2 is YFSETQ. V lost 4 bases, J lost 10 bases, and 9 bases lay in between. The CDR3 is 10 residues long. The CDR3 reads CASSEVFQYF. The CDR3 nucleotides are TGCGCCAGCAGCGAGGTCTTTCAGTACTTC.

The genes are TRBV23-1 and TRBJ2-1; perhaps TRBD1 as D (6 bases). TRBV23-1 is given ORF status, its function remaining uncertain. CDR3 size: 19 residues. The V end was cut by 3 bases, the J end by 3 bases, with 24 bases between. CDR3 loop: CASSHHGQPPHPLYNEQFF. In DNA, the CDR3 is TGCGCCAGCAGTCATCACGGACAGCCCCCACATCCTCTCTACAATGAGCAGTTCTTC.